This is a list of T cell receptor beta chains from one sample in a study of cytomegalovirus exposure and HLA in healthy donors. The repertoire was sequenced with immunoSEQ multiplex PCR; TCRdb's copy has only in-frame clones and lacks some. The sample lists over 100,000 clones, roughly three fifths occurring once. Specimen: PBMCs. The receptor set was obtained from a woman between 40 and 55 years old in good health and CMV-seropositive. CDR3s include the opening cysteine and the closing phenylalanine or tryptophan. D genes are given only for firm matches. Size is omitted from some rows. Given values are once, few, many or a class for expanded clones.

J | D | size | length | V | DNA | CDR3
TRBJ2-7 | . | . | 14 | TRBV5-6 | TGTGCCAGCAGCCCCCCCGACAGTACCTACGAGCAGTACTTC | CASSPPDSTYEQYF
TRBJ2-1 | TRBD2 | once | 15 | TRBV5-1 | TGCGCCAGCAGCTCTATAGCGGGGGGAGACGATGAGCAGTTCTTC | CASSSIAGGDDEQFF
TRBJ2-7 | TRBD1 | . | 15 | TRBV6-1 | TGTGCCAGCAGTTCACCGGGACAGGGCTTTTACGAGCAGTACTTC | CASSSPGQGFYEQYF
TRBJ2-5 | . | few | 15 | TRBV6-6 | TGTGCCAGCAGTTACTCGGCAGAATCCCAAGAGACCCAGTACTTC | CASSYSAESQETQYF
TRBJ2-5 | TRBD1 | once | 14 | TRBV18 | TGTGCCAGCTCAGCGACAGGGGCCGGGGAGACCCAGTACTTC | CASSATGAGETQYF
TRBJ1-5 | . | . | 16 | TRBV27 | TGTGCCAGCAGTTTATCGGCACAGGGAGTGGGCCAGCCCCAGCATTTT | CASSLSAQGVGQPQHF
TRBJ1-3 | . | . | 14 | TRBV5-6 | TGTGCCAGCAGCTTGAGGGGATCTGGAAACACCATATATTTT | CASSLRGSGNTIYF
TRBJ1-5 | . | few | 14 | TRBV6-6 | TGTGCCAGCAGTTACGGGGGCCAGGGGCAGCCCCAGCATTTT | CASSYGGQGQPQHF
TRBJ2-1 | TRBD2 | . | 16 | TRBV5-1 | TGCGCCAGCAGCCCAAGACTAGCGGGAGGCGACAATGAGCAGTTCTTC | CASSPRLAGGDNEQFF
TRBJ1-2 | TRBD1 | . | 13 | TRBV6-5 | TGTGCCAGCAGACAGCGGACAGGGTTCGGCTACACCTTC | CASRQRTGFGYTF
TRBJ2-7 | TRBD2 | . | 15 | TRBV19 | TGTGCCAGTAGTCCCCCGGTAGCGGGAGAATACGAGCAGTACTTC | CASSPPVAGEYEQYF
TRBJ1-5 | TRBD1 | . | 16 | TRBV11-3 | TGTGCCAGCAGCTTAGGATACCAGGGGGTGTGTCAGCCCCAGCATTTT | CASSLGYQGVCQPQHF
TRBJ2-5 | TRBD2 | . | 17 | TRBV2 | TGTGCCAGCAGTGGGCCCGTTAGCGGGGGGGCCCGGGAGACCCAGTACTTC | CASSGPVSGGARETQYF
TRBJ2-7 | . | . | 14 | TRBV6-5 | TGTGCCAGCAGTTACGGGGGGACCGCCTGCGAGCAGTACTTC | CASSYGGTACEQYF
TRBJ2-1 | TRBD1 | few | 14 | TRBV18 | TGTGCCAGCTCACCGGGACAGGGTTTCAATGAGCAGTTCTTC | CASSPGQGFNEQFF
TRBJ2-1 | TRBD2 | . | 16 | TRBV7-8 | TGTGCCAGCAGCTTAGATGAGCGGGGCCTTACGTGGGTGCAGTTCTTC | CASSLDERGLTWVQFF
TRBJ1-2 | . | . | 14 | TRBV12-5 | TGTGCTAGTGGTTTGGAACAGGGTTTCTATGGCTACACCTTC | CASGLEQGFYGYTF
TRBJ2-7 | TRBD1 | . | 15 | TRBV6-1 | TGTGCCAGCATTACCCCGGGACAGGGGGTGTACGAGCAGTACTTC | CASITPGQGVYEQYF
TRBJ1-2 | . | . | 14 | TRBV6-6 | TGTGCCAGCAGTTACTCGATCAGCGACTATGGCTACACCTTC | CASSYSISDYGYTF
TRBJ2-7 | . | . | 12 | TRBV14 | TGTGCCAGCAGCCCGACAGCTACGAAGCAGTACTTC | CASSPTATKQYF
TRBJ2-1 | . | . | 13 | TRBV11-2 | TGTGCCAGCAGCCCCGGGGTACGGGGTGAGCAGTTCTTC | CASSPGVRGEQFF
TRBJ1-2 | . | . | 14 | TRBV28 | TGTGCCAGCAGTTTACCGGGGATGGGCTATGGCTACACCTTC | CASSLPGMGYGYTF
TRBJ2-1 | . | . | 12 | TRBV19 | TGTGCCAGTAGGGGGGGAGGTGATGAGCAGTTCTTC | CASRGGGDEQFF
TRBJ2-7 | TRBD2 | . | 14 | TRBV30 | TGTGCCTGGAGTGCGCTAGCGGATTCCTACGAGCAGTACTTC | CAWSALADSYEQYF
TRBJ1-3 | . | . | 14 | TRBV6-1 | TGTGCCAGCGGAGATCGACAGCGTGGAAACACCATATATTTT | CASGDRQRGNTIYF